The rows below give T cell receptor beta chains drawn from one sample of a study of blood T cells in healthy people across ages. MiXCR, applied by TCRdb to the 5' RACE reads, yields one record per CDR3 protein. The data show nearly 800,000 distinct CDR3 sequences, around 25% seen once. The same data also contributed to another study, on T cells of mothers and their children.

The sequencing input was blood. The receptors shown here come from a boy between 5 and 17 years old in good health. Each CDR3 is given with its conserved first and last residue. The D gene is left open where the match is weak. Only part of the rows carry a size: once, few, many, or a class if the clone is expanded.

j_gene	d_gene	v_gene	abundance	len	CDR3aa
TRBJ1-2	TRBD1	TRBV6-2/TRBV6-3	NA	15	CASSQPRQGDYGYTF
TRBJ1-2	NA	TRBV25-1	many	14	CASSELEAAGGYTF
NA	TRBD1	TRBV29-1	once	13	CSVEGQTSYEQYF
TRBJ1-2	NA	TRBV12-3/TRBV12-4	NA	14	CASSLGPINYGYTF
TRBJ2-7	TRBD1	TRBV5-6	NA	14	CASSLSGQRYEQCF
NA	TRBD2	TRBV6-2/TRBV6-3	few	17	CASSYWGTSGSSYEQYF
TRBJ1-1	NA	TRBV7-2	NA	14	CASSMGLLNTEAFF
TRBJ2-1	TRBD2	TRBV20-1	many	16	CSARDYSGTSEGRQFF
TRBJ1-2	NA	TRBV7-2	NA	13	CASSSGGADGYTF
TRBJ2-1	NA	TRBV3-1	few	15	CASSQELGASNEQFF
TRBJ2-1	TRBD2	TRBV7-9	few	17	CASSWGLAGDPDNEQFF
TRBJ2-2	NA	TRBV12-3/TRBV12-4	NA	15	CASSFLPPNTGELFF
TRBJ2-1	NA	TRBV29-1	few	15	CSAGGGPVRYNEQFF
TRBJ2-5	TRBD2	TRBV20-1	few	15	CSARTSGTTRETQYF
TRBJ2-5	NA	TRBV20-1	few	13	CSASPAGQETQYF
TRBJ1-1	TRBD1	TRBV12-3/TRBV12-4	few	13	CASSIGTGSEAFF
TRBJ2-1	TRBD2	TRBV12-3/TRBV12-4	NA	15	CASSPISSGNNEQFF
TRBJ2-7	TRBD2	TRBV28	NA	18	CASSLYQGTSVISYEQYF
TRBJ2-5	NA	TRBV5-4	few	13	CASSPVGGETQYF
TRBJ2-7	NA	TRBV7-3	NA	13	CASSLGLAHEQYF
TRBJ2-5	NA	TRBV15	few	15	CATSRSGTLRETQYF
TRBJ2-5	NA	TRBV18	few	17	CASSHLALFGGQETQYF
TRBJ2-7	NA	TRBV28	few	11	CASSRSWEQYF
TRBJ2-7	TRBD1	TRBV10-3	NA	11	CAISETGVQYF
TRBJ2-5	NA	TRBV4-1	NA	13	CASSVRQRETQYF
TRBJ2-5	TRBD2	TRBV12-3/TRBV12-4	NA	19	CASSLVARGSDLKLKTQYF
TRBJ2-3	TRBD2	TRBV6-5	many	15	CASRLGLAGTDTQYF
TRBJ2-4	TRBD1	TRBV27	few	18	CASSLGTGGAVGKNIQYF
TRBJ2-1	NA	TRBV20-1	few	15	CSASRKAATYNEQFF
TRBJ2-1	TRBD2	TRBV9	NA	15	CASSEGLATYNEQFF
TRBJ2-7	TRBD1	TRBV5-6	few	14	CASSFPGQGFEQYF
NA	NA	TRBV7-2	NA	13	CASSLGVTVEQYF
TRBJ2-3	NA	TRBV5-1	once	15	CASSLEDRARGTQYF
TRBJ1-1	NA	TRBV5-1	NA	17	CASTPYGADHTLNGAFF
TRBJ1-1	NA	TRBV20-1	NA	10	CSASHTEAFF
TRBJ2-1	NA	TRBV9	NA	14	CASSSVGLSDEQFF
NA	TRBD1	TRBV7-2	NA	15	CASSLLTGDFDEQYF
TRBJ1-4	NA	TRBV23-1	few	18	CASSHSAGDGGSDEKLFF
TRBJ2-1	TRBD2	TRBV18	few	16	CASSPPGLAGGDEQFF
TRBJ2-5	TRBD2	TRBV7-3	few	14	CASSLGLASETQYF
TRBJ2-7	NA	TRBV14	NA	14	CASSQVGGRYEQYF
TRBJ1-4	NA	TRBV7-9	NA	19	CAGSLVELWSYATNEKLFF
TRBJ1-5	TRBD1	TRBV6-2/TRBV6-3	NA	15	CASSQDRQGAQPQHF
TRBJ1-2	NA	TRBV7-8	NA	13	CASSLESAYGYTF
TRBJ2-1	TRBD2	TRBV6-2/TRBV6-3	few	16	CASSQGRLAGYNEQFF
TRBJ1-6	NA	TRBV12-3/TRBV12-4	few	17	CASSPGGFSSYNSPLHF
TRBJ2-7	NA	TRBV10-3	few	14	CATTLRDVGYEQYF
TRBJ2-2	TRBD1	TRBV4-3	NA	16	CASSPIRTGYTGELFF
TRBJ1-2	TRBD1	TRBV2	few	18	CASSEAAGQGAFKLSYTF
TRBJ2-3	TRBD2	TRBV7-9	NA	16	CASSPPGLAVGDTQYF
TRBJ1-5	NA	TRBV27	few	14	CASSLWQGNQPQHF
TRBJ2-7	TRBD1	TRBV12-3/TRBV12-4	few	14	CASRGQGKNYEQYF
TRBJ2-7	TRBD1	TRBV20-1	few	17	CSARADFRTGGGYEQYF
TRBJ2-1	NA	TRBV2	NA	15	CASSELRLTYNEQFF
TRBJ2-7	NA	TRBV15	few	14	CATSRLPSKYEQYF
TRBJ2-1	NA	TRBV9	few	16	CASSGRMGGSYNEQFF
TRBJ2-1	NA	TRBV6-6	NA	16	CASSYSGGDSYNEQFF
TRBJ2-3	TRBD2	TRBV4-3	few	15	CASSPGLATINTQYF
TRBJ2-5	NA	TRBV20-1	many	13	CSAYGPVQETQYF
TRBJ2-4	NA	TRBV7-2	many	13	CASSLVAKNIQYF